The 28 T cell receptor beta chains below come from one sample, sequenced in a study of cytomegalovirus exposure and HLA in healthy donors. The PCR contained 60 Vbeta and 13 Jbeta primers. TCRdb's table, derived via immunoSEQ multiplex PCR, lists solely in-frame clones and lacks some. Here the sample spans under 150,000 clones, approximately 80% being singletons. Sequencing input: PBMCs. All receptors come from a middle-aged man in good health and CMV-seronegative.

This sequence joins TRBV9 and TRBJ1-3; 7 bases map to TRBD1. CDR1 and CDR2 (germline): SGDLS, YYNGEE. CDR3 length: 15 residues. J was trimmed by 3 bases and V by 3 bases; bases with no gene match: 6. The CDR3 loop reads CASSEYRGGGNTIYF. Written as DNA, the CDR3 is TGTGCCAGCAGCGAGTACAGGGGAGGTGGAAACACCATATATTTT.

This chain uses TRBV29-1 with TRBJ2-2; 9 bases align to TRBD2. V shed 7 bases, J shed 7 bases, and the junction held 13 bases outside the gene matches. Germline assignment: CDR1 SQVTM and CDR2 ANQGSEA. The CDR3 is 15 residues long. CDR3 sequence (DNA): TGCAGCGCCGCCCCCAGTAGCGGGAGTATCGGGGAGCTGTTTTTT. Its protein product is CSAAPSSGSIGELFF.

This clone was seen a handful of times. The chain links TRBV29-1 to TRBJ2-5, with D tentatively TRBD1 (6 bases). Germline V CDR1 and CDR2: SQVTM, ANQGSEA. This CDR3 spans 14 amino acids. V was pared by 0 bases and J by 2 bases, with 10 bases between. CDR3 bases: TGCAGCGTTGAAGATGTCGACAGGCAAGAGACCCAGTACTTC. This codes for CSVEDVDRQETQYF.

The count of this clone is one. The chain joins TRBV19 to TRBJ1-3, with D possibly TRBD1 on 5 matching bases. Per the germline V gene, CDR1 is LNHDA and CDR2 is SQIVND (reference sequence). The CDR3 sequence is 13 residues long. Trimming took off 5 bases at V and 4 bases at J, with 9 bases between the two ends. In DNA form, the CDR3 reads TGTGCCAGTAGTTCCCAGGGCGGAAACACCATATATTTT. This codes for CASSSQGGNTIYF.

The CDR3 DNA reads as TGTGCCAGCAGCAAAGAACCGGGGGACGACACTGAAGCTTTCTTT. Translated: CASSKEPGDDTEAFF. J is TRBJ1-1 and V is TRBV21-1. TRBV21-1 is a known pseudogene. This CDR3 has 15 amino acids.

The CDR3 protein is CASSSSGDTEQFF. The DNA of the CDR3 is TGTGCCAGCAGCTCAAGCGGGGACACGGAGCAGTTCTTC. This chain uses TRBV7-7 with TRBJ2-1; the D gene is possibly TRBD2 (7 bases). CDR1 and CDR2 (germline): SSHAT, FNYEAQ (reference sequence). There are 13 residues in the CDR3. With 4 bases removed from V and 10 bases from J, the gap between germline ends came to 14 bases.

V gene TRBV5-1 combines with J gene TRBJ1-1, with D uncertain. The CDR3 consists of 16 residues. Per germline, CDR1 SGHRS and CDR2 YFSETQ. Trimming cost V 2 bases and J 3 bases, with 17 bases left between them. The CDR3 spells CASSFGPGGRDTEAFF. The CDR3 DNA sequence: TGCGCCAGCAGCTTCGGCCCTGGAGGGAGGGACACTGAAGCTTTCTTT.

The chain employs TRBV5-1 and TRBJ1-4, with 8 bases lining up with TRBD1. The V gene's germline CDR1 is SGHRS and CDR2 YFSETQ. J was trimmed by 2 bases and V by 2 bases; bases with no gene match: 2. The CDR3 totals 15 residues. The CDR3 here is CASSFQGATNEKLFF. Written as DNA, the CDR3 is TGCGCCAGCAGCTTCCAGGGGGCGACTAATGAAAAACTGTTTTTT.

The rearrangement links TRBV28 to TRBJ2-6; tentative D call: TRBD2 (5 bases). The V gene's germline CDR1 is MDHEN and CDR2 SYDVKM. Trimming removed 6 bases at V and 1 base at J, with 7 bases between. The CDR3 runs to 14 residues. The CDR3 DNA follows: TGTGCCAGCAGACGGGGATCTGGGGCCAACGTCCTGACTTTC. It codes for CASRRGSGANVLTF.

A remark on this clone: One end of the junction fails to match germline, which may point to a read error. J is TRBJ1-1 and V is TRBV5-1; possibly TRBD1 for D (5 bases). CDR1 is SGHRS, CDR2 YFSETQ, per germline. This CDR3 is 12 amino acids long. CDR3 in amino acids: CASSWDSTGAFF. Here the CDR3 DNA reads TGCGCCAGCAGCTGGGACTCCACTGGAGCTTTCTTT.

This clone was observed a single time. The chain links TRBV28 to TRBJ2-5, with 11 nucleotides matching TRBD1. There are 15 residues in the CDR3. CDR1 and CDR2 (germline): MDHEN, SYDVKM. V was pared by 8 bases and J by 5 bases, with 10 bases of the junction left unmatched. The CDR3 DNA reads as TGTGCCAGCCTCAGTAGCCGGACAGGGGGCGAGACCCAGTACTTC. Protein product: CASLSSRTGGETQYF.

CDR3 loop: CASSYTGQENEKLFF. The CDR3 coding sequence is TGTGCCAGCAGCTACACAGGGCAGGAGAATGAAAAACTGTTTTTT. The gene calls are TRBV7-9 and TRBJ1-4, with D possibly being TRBD1 (6 bases). CDR1 SEHNR and CDR2 FQNEAQ come from the germline V gene (reference sequence). Trimming cost V 4 bases and J 5 bases, with 14 bases left between them. This CDR3 spans 15 amino acids. Variable domain in full (rest from reference TRBV7-9 and TRBJ1-4): DTGVSQNPRHKITKRGQNVTFRCDPISEHNRLYWYRQTLGQGPEFLTYFQNEAQLEKSRLLSDRFSAERPKGSFSTLEIQRTEQGDSAMYLCASSYTGQENEKLFFGSGTQLSVL.

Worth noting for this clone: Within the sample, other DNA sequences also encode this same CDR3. The CDR3 DNA reads as TGTGCCAGCAGCTTAGTTCCAGGAAGCTACAATGAGCAGTTCTTC. Translated: CASSLVPGSYNEQFF. The chain carries TRBV7-6 and TRBJ2-1; D gene uncertain. This CDR3 has 15 residues. The germline V gene encodes CDR1 SGHVS and CDR2 FNYEAQ. Trimming removed 1 base at V and 3 bases at J, with 10 bases between.

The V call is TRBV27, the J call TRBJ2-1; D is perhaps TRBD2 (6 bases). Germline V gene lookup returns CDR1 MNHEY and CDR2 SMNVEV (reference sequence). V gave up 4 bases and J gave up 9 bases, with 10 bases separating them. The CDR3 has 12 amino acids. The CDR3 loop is CASSYGGTEQFF. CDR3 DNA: TGTGCCAGCAGTTACGGGGGTACTGAGCAGTTCTTC.

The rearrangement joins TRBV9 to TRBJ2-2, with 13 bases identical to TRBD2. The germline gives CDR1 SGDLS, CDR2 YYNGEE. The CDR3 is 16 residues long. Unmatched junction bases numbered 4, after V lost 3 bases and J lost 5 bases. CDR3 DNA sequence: TGTGCCAGCAGCGCCGGGACTAGCGGGACTACCGGGGAGCTGTTTTTT. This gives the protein CASSAGTSGTTGELFF. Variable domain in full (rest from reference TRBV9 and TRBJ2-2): DSGVTQTPKHLITATGQRVTLRCSPRSGDLSVYWYQQSLDQGLQFLIQYYNGEERAKGNILERFSAQQFPDLHSELNLSSLELGDSALYFCASSAGTSGTTGELFFGEGSRLTVL.

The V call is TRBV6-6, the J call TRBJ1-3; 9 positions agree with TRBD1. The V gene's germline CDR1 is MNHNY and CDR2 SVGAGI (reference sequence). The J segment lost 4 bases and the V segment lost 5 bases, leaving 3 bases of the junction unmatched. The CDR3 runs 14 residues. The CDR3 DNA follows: TGTGCCAGCAGTGTACAGGGGGCCGGAAACACCATATATTTT. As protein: CASSVQGAGNTIYF.

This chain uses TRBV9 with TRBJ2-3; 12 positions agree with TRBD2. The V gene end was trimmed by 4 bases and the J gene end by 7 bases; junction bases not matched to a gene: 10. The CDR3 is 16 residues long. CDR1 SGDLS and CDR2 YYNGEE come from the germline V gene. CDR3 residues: CASSTLAGGFGNTQYF. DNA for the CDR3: TGTGCCAGCAGCACACTAGCGGGGGGCTTTGGGAATACGCAGTATTTT.

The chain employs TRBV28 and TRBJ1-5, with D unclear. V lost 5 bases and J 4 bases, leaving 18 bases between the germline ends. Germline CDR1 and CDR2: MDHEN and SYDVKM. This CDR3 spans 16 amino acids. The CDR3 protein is CASSVGGGDFNQPQHF. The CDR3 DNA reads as TGTGCCAGCAGTGTGGGTGGAGGCGACTTTAATCAGCCCCAGCATTTT. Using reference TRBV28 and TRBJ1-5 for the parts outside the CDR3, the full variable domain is DVKVTQSSRYLVKRTGEKVFLECVQDMDHENMFWYRQDPGLGLRLIYFSYDVKMKEKGDIPEGYSVSREKKERFSLILESASTNQTSMYLCASSVGGGDFNQPQHFGDGTRLSIL.

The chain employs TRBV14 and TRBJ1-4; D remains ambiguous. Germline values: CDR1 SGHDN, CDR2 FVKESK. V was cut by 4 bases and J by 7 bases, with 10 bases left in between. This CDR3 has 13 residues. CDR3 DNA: TGTGCCAGCAGCCCCCCGGGGAGTGAAAAACTGTTTTTT. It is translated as CASSPPGSEKLFF.

CDR3 DNA sequence: TGCGCCAGCAGCCAAGAAGGGGGCGGGGGGGCGAAGACCCAGTACTTC. As protein: CASSQEGGGGAKTQYF. The V call is TRBV4-1, the J call TRBJ2-5, with 9 positions matching TRBD2. Per germline, CDR1 MGHRA and CDR2 YSYEKL. The V and J ends lost 0 bases and 6 bases, in that order; junction bases with no gene match: 8. The length of the CDR3 is 16 residues.

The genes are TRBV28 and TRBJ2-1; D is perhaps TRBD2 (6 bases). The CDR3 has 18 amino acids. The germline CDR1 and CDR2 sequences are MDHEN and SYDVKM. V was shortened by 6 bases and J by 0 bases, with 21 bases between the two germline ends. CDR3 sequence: CASSHAMGGGSSYNEQFF. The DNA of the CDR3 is TGTGCCAGCAGCCATGCTATGGGAGGCGGCAGCTCCTACAATGAGCAGTTCTTC.

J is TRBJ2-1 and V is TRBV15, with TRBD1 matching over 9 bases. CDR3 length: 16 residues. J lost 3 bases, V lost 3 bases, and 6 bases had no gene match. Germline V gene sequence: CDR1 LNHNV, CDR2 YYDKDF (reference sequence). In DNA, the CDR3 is TGTGCCACCAGCAGCAACAGGGGGCGCTACTACAATGAGCAGTTCTTC. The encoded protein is CATSSNRGRYYNEQFF.

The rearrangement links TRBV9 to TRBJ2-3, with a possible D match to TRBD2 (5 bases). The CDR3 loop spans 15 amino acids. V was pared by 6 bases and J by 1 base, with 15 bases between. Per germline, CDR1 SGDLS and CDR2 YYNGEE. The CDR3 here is CASTLTVSGTDTQYF. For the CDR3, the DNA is TGTGCCAGCACCTTAACGGTTAGCGGCACAGATACGCAGTATTTT.

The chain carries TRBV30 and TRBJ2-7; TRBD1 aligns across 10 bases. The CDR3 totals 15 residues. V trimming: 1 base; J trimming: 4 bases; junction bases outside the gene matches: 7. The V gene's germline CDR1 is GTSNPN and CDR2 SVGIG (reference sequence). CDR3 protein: CAWSGGQGIVYEQYF. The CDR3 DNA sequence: TGTGCCTGGAGTGGGGGACAGGGGATAGTGTACGAGCAGTACTTC.

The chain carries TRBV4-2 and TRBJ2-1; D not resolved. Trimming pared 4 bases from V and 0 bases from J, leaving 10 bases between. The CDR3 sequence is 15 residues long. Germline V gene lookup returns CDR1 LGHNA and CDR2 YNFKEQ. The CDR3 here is CASSLGESSYNEQFF. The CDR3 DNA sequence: TGTGCCAGCAGCCTCGGAGAGAGCTCCTACAATGAGCAGTTCTTC.

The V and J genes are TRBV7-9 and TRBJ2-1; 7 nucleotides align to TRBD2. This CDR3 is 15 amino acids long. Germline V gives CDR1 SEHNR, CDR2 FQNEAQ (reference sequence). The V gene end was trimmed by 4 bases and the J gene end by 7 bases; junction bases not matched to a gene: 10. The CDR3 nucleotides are TGTGCCAGCAGCTCCCCCCAGCGGGACTGGAATGAGCAGTTCTTC. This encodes CASSSPQRDWNEQFF.

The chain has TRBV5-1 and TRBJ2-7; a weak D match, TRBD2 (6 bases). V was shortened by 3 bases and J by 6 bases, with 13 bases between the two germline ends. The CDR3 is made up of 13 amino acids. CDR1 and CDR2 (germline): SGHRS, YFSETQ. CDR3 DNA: TGCGCCAGCAGCTGGGATGGGGGGTCCGAGCAGTACTTC. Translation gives CASSWDGGSEQYF.

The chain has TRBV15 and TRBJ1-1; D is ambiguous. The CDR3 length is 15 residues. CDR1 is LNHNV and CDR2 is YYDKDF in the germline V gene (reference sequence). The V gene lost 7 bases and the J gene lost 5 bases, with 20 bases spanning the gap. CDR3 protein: CATKFPGGGDTEAFF. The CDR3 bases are TGTGCCACCAAGTTCCCCGGTGGCGGGGATACTGAAGCTTTCTTT.